The rows below give T cell receptor beta chains drawn from one sample of a study of tumor-infiltrating lymphocytes in primary liver carcinoma. TCRdb processed the multiplex PCR reads anew with MiXCR; each CDR3 protein has one entry. The table includes approximately 330,000 distinct CDR3 sequences, less than 70% detected once. Sequencing input: peripheral blood. Every receptor here comes from a man aged 35-49 years with primary liver carcinoma and hepatitis B virus infection. Each CDR3 is given with its conserved first and last residue. The order of the fields is clone size, J gene, V gene, D gene, CDR3 protein, CDR3 DNA. The D gene is left open where the match is weak. Only part of the rows carry a size: once, few, many, or a class if the clone is expanded.

. | TRBJ2-1 | TRBV5-6 | . | CASSPTGTTRDEQFF | TGTGCCAGCAGCCCTACCGGGACCACGCGCGACGAGCAGTTCTTC
. | TRBJ2-3 | TRBV29-1 | . | CCVDRGRGTDTRYF | TGCTGCGTTGATAGGGGCCGGGGCACAGATACGCGGTATTTT
. | TRBJ2-6 | TRBV12-3/TRBV12-4 | . | CASSSRQGAGANVLTF | TGTGCCAGCAGTTCACGGCAAGGCGCTGGGGCCAACGTCCTGACTTTC
. | TRBJ2-6 | TRBV4-2 | . | CVSSQESGDTFGSGANVLTF | TGTGTAAGCAGCCAAGAGAGCGGGGACACGTTTGGTTCTGGGGCCAACGTCCTGACTTTC
. | TRBJ2-5 | TRBV4-1 | . | CVSSQDLLRETQYF | TGCGTCAGCAGCCAAGATCTGCTCCGGGAGACCCAGTACTTC
. | TRBJ2-5 | TRBV11-3 | TRBD1 | CASSLDRGRAETQYF | TGTGCCAGCAGCTTGGACAGGGGGCGGGCAGAGACCCAGTACTTC
. | TRBJ1-1 | TRBV28 | . | CASSASVHSAFF | TGTGCCAGCAGTGCTAGTGTACACTCAGCTTTCTTT
many | TRBJ2-2 | TRBV5-4 | . | CASSSAGSGSITGELFF | TGTGCCAGCAGCTCCGCAGGATCCGGTTCGATCACCGGGGAGCTGTTTTTT
. | TRBJ1-1 | TRBV11-2 | . | CASSRAANAFF | TGTGCCAGCAGCCGGGCCGCGAACGCCTTCTTT
many | TRBJ1-3 | TRBV6-5 | . | CASRLSSGNTIYF | TGTGCCAGCCGTCTGAGCTCTGGAAACACCATATATTTT
. | TRBJ2-2 | TRBV5-5 | . | CASSLTTNKNTGELFF | TGTGCCAGCAGCTTGACCACTAATAAGAACACCGGGGAGCTGTTTTTT
. | TRBJ2-7 | TRBV29-1 | . | CSVWPGSYEQYF | TGCAGCGTTTGGCCAGGGTCCTACGAGCAGTACTTC
. | TRBJ1-1 | TRBV10-2 | . | CASSEVENTEAFF | TGCGCCAGCAGTGAAGTAGAAAACACTGAAGCTTTCTTT
. | TRBJ2-1 | TRBV11-2 | TRBD2 | CASSAGTSGNRDEQSF | TGTGCCAGCAGCGCCGGGACTAGTGGGAATAGGGATGAGCAGTCCTTC
. | TRBJ2-3 | TRBV10-3 | TRBD2 | CATRNFAGDENTDTQYF | TGTGCCACCAGGAACTTCGCGGGAGACGAGAACACAGATACGCAGTATTTT
. | TRBJ2-7 | TRBV6-5 | TRBD1 | CASSYRGQYEQYF | TGTGCCAGCTCTTACAGGGGGCAATACGAGCAGTACTTC
. | TRBJ2-7 | TRBV6-2/TRBV6-3 | TRBD2 | CASKDPGRGSEQYF | TGTGCCAGCAAAGATCCGGGGCGGGGGAGCGAGCAGTACTTC
. | TRBJ2-3 | TRBV5-4 | TRBD2 | CASNLGLAGPTDTRYF | TGTGCCAGCAACTTGGGGCTAGCGGGACCCACAGATACGCGGTATTTT
. | TRBJ2-2 | TRBV12-5 | . | CASGSWGSGTGELFF | TGTGCTAGTGGTTCTTGGGGGAGTGGCACCGGGGAGCTGTTTTTT
. | TRBJ2-1 | TRBV11-2 | . | CASSLEWASNEQFF | TGTGCCAGCAGCTTAGAATGGGCGTCCAATGAGCAGTTCTTC
. | TRBJ1-2 | TRBV29-1 | . | CSVHGYGYGYTF | TGCAGCGTACATGGTTATGGCTATGGTTACACCTTC
. | TRBJ2-3 | TRBV11-2 | . | CASSPSGSLTGTQCF | TGTGCCAGCAGCCCCAGCGGGTCCCTCACAGGTACGCAGTGTTTT
many | TRBJ2-6 | TRBV4-1 | . | CASSQGFISGANVLTF | TGCGCCAGCAGCCAAGGTTTCATCTCTGGGGCCAACGTCCTGACTTTC